Listed here are 8 T cell receptor beta chains from one sample, sequenced in a study of early T cells in non-severe SARS-CoV-2 infection. TCRdb recomputed calls from the 5' RACE reads with MiXCR, one row per CDR3 protein. The profile covers roughly 63,000 distinct CDR3 sequences, with over 10% appearing a single time and about 4.7% taken by the ten largest. The sequenced sample was whole blood. The receptors here all came from an adult who was a healthcare worker with PCR-confirmed SARS-CoV-2 infection or an uninfected control (not recorded which).

This clonotype came up many times. The J gene is TRBJ1-1, the V gene TRBV6-2 or TRBV6-3; D gene uncertain. This CDR3 spans 12 amino acids. Germline V gives CDR1 MNHEY, CDR2 SVGEGT. V lost 6 bases, J lost 4 bases, and 9 bases lay in between. CDR3 residues: CASSTSGTEAFF. The CDR3, as DNA: TGTGCCAGCAGCACGAGTGGCACTGAAGCTTTCTTT.

This clonotype appeared many times. V usage is TRBV6-5 and J usage is TRBJ2-7; TRBD1 matches 7 bases. V was pared by 0 bases and J by 0 bases, with 2 bases of the junction left unmatched. There are 15 residues in the CDR3. From germline, CDR1 is MNHEY and CDR2 SVGAGI. This chain's CDR3 is CASSYSGTVSYEQYF. CDR3 nucleotide sequence: TGTGCCAGCAGTTACTCCGGGACAGTCTCCTACGAGCAGTACTTC.

This clonotype has only a few counts. The rearrangement links TRBV12-3 or TRBV12-4 to TRBJ1-4; D is perhaps TRBD1 (5 bases). The CDR3 sequence is 13 residues long. V was cut by 7 bases and J by 7 bases, with 13 bases left in between. The chain's CDR3 is CASTAQGPEKLFF. CDR3 bases: TGTGCCAGCACGGCGCAGGGTCCTGAAAAACTGTTTTTT.

V gene TRBV4-3 combines with J gene TRBJ1-2, with D perhaps TRBD1 (5 bases). Germline V gives CDR1 LGHNA, CDR2 YSLEER. This CDR3 is 15 amino acids long. V was shortened by 0 bases and J by 4 bases, with 12 bases between the two germline ends. The CDR3 DNA reads as TGCGCCAGCAGCCAAGACCCCAGGGAAGCCTATGGCTACACCTTC. This codes for CASSQDPREAYGYTF.

The V and J genes are TRBV20-1 and TRBJ2-1, with D perhaps TRBD1 or TRBD2 (7 bases each). The CDR3 totals 10 residues. V was shortened by 3 bases and J by 14 bases, with 11 bases between the two germline ends. Germline CDR1 DFQATT, CDR2 SNEGSKA (reference sequence). CDR3 protein: CSARPGGEFF. CDR3 DNA sequence: TGCAGTGCTAGGCCAGGGGGGGAGTTCTTC.

This clonotype was detected only a few times. The rearrangement links TRBV4-1 to TRBJ1-5, with D uncertain. Germline V CDR1 and CDR2: MGHRA, YSYEKL. V lost 1 base and J 6 bases, leaving 10 bases between the germline ends. The CDR3 is 14 residues long. CDR3 DNA sequence: TGCGCCAGCAGCCAAGGGCAGGCCGGTCAGCCCCAGCATTTT. Translated, it gives CASSQGQAGQPQHF.

This clonotype was seen ten or more times. This rearrangement joins TRBV7-9 to TRBJ1-2; 7 positions match TRBD1. J gave up 0 bases and V 5 bases, and 9 bases lay outside the gene matches. CDR3 size: 16 residues. Germline assignment: CDR1 SEHNR and CDR2 FQNEAQ (reference sequence). In DNA, the CDR3 is TGTGCCAGCAGCGCAGGGACAGACTCGCCTAACTATGGCTACACCTTC. It yields the protein CASSAGTDSPNYGYTF. The variable domain in full, completed from reference TRBV7-9 and TRBJ1-2, reads DTGVSQNPRHKITKRGQNVTFRCDPISEHNRLYWYRQTLGQGPEFLTYFQNEAQLEKSRLLSDRFSAERPKGSFSTLEIQRTEQGDSAMYLCASSAGTDSPNYGYTFGSGTRLTVV.

This clonotype has only a few counts. The chain combines TRBV2 with TRBJ2-2; D perhaps matches TRBD2 (6 bases). The germline CDR1 and CDR2 sequences are SNHLY and FYNNEI. There are 14 residues in the CDR3. Trimming took off 6 bases at V and 8 bases at J, with 16 bases between the two ends. The CDR3 spells CASRPLASQGELFF. CDR3 bases: TGTGCCAGCAGACCACTAGCATCTCAAGGGGAGCTGTTTTTT.